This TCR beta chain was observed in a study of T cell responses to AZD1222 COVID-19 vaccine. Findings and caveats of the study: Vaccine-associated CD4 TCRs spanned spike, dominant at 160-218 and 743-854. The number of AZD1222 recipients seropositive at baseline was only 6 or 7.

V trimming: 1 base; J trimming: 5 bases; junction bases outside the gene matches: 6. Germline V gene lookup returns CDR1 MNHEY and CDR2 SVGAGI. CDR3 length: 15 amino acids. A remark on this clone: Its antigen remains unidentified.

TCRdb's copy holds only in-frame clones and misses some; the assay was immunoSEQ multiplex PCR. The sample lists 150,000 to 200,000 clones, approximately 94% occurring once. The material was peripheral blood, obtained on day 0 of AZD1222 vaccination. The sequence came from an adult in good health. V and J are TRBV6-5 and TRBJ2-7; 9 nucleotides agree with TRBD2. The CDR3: CASSYLREGRDEQYF. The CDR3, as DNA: TGTGCCAGCAGTTACTTGCGGGAGGGCCGCGACGAGCAGTACTTC.